This TCR beta chain was sequenced in a study of beta chain features in type 1 diabetes. General observations from the study: Shorter TCRB CDR3s, moderately but significantly so, were found in Type 1 diabetes patients in all four CD4+ subsets. High TCR expression in some cells could lead to their over-representation in cDNA sequencing.

The study reverse transcribed the entire isolated RNA, so it sequenced expressed TCRB transcripts. Naive, central memory and regulatory T cell samples yielded around 3.5 million reads on average. TCRdb's table, derived via immunoSEQ multiplex PCR, lists solely in-frame clones and lacks some. Of tens of thousands of clones in the sample, 65% to 80% were seen once. Germline V gene data show CDR1 as MNHEY and CDR2 as SVGAGI. V gave up 4 bases and J gave up 3 bases, with 9 bases separating them. This CDR3 has 13 residues. A single heparinised blood sample, averaging roughly 100 mL, was obtained per donor. This clone was found a few times. Its antigen is not identified.

This receptor was identified in a man aged 30 to 45 with type 1 diabetes. Some clones in this sample may be carry-over from other donors' samples. The rearrangement links TRBV6-5 to TRBJ1-2; D is perhaps TRBD1 (5 bases). Sequencing was done on a sample of Tregs from blood. The chain's CDR3 is CASSSDTYYGYTF. The CDR3 region has the DNA TGTGCCAGCAGTTCGGACACCTACTATGGCTACACCTTC.